The present T cell receptor beta chain was sequenced within a study of blood T cell repertoires in COVID-19. Original handling: Nucleated cell counts were estimated from reference gene primer amplification. Sequencing was performed with immunoSEQ multiplex PCR; in TCRdb, only in-frame clones are kept and a portion is missing. V and J calls and clone size are as listed in that table; D and trimming were resolved from the DNA. The table records over 200,000 clones, around 90% of them present only once. Germline CDR1 LGHDT, CDR2 YNNKEL (reference sequence). The CDR3 has 16 residues. Trimming pared 2 bases from V and 5 bases from J, leaving 16 bases between.

The V and J genes are TRBV3-1 (or the pseudogene TRBV3-2) and TRBJ2-1; D is possibly TRBD1 (6 bases). Sequenced material: peripheral blood. The sequence was collected from a young woman who had recovered from COVID-19. CDR3 loop: CASSQRDQGTHNEQFF. The CDR3 DNA reads TGTGCCAGCAGCCAAAGGGATCAGGGGACCCACAATGAGCAGTTCTTC.